These T cell receptor beta chains were read from a single sample in a study of blood T cell repertoires in COVID-19. Only in-frame clones appear in the TCRdb table, and some are missing; sequencing was by immunoSEQ multiplex PCR. Of roughly 670,000 clones in the sample, approximately 90% were seen once. Material for sequencing was peripheral blood. These receptors were taken from a woman under 30 with acute or convalescent COVID-19. The CDR3 runs from the conserved cysteine through the conserved F or W. The order of the fields is D gene, clone size, V gene, J gene, CDR3 protein, CDR3 DNA. The D gene is left open where the match is weak. Clone size is shown for a subset of rows, as once, few, many or a class of expanded clone.

TRBD1	few	TRBV12-3/TRBV12-4	TRBJ2-7	CASSKRQGEQYF	TGTGCCAGCAGTAAGAGACAGGGCGAGCAGTACTTC
TRBD1	.	TRBV12-5	TRBJ1-6	CASGLVVMRDRGPNSPLHF	TGTGCTAGTGGTTTGGTAGTTATGCGGGACAGGGGACCGAATTCACCCCTCCACTTT
.	.	TRBV19	TRBJ1-4	CASSLGARPGSNEKLFF	TGTGCCAGTAGTCTGGGAGCCCGTCCTGGATCTAATGAAAAACTGTTTTTT
TRBD1	.	TRBV7-9	TRBJ1-1	CASSSRGRMGTEAFF	TGTGCCAGCAGCTCCAGGGGGCGGATGGGGACTGAAGCTTTCTTT
.	few	TRBV6-5	TRBJ1-1	CASSYSRNLAGTEAFF	TGTGCCAGCAGTTACTCGAGGAATCTCGCCGGGACTGAAGCTTTCTTT
TRBD1	.	TRBV7-2	TRBJ1-5	CASSLDSGTARNQPQHF	TGTGCCAGCAGCTTAGACTCCGGGACAGCTCGGAATCAGCCCCAGCATTTT
.	.	TRBV19	TRBJ1-3	CASSPSSGNTIYF	TGTGCCAGTAGCCCGAGCTCTGGAAACACCATATATTTT
.	.	TRBV15	TRBJ1-1	CATILGVISTEAFF	TGTGCCACCATCCTCGGGGTCATTAGCACTGAAGCTTTCTTT
TRBD1	.	TRBV5-4	TRBJ1-2	CASSLPTGTANGYTF	TGTGCCAGCAGCTTACCAACCGGGACAGCCAATGGCTACACCTTC
TRBD2	.	TRBV2	TRBJ2-1	CASTGTSVFNEQFF	TGTGCCAGCACCGGGACTAGCGTGTTCAATGAGCAGTTCTTC
.	.	TRBV21-1	TRBJ1-2	CAPIWGPRPGDYGYTF	TGTGCCCCCATCTGGGGGCCGCGGCCCGGGGACTATGGCTACACCTTC
.	.	TRBV6-6	TRBJ2-6	CASSYRQGSNVLTF	TGTGCCAGCAGTTACCGGCAGGGATCCAACGTCCTGACTTTC
TRBD1	.	TRBV12-3/TRBV12-4	TRBJ2-5	CATGQGETQYF	TGTGCGACCGGACAGGGAGAGACCCAGTACTTC
TRBD1	few	TRBV5-6	TRBJ1-1	CASSPIQGIIATEAFF	TGTGCCAGCAGCCCGATACAGGGGATTATAGCCACTGAAGCTTTCTTT
TRBD1	.	TRBV2	TRBJ1-2	CASWTGRDRGINGYTF	TGTGCCAGCTGGACGGGACGGGACAGGGGGATCAATGGCTACACCTTC
.	.	TRBV6-4	TRBJ1-5	CASSEPGTKKGSNQPQHF	TGTGCCAGCAGTGAACCCGGGACAAAAAAAGGTAGCAATCAGCCCCAGCATTTT
.	.	TRBV7-9	TRBJ1-2	CASSLGDTSYGYTF	TGTGCCAGCAGCTTAGGGGACACATCCTATGGCTACACCTTC